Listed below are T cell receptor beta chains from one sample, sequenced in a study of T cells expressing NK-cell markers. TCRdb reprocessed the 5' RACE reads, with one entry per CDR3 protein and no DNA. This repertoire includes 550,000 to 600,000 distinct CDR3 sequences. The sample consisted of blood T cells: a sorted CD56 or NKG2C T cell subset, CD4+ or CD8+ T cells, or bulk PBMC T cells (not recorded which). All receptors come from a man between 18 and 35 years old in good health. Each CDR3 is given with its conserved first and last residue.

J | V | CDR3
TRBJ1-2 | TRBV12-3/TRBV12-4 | CASSLNTGPGYTF
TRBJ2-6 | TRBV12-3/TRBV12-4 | CATRTAASGANVLTF
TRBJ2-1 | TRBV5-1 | CASSGGTGWDEQFF
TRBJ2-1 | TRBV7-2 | CASSGLAGGSDEQFF
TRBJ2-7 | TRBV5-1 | CASSFSTSYEQYF
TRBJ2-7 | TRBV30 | CAWSTAGGPQYF
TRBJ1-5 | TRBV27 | CASSLLGEQPQHF
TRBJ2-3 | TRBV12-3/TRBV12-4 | CASSLGTLYPDTQYF
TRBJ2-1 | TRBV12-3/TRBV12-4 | CASLSGLISYNEQFF
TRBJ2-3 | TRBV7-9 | CASSLGLGVWYF
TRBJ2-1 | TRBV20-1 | CSARVVRPNEQFF
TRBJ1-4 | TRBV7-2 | CASSLAGASTNEKLFF
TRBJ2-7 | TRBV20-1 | CSASGTSGITSSYEQYF
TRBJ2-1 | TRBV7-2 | CASSLGGWDRGGEQFF
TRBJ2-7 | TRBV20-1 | CSARARTSASYEQYF
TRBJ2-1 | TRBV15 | CATSRAGLAGGSSYNEQFF
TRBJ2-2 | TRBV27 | CASSLSLAVPGELFF
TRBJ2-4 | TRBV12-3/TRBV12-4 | CASSQGQGGWKNIQYF
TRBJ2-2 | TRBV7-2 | CASSFKTGSDTGELFF
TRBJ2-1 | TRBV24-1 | CATSEWGQIDSYNEQFF
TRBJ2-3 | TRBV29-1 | CSVEGESSLDTQYF
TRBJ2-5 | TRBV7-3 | CASSSTPQETQYF
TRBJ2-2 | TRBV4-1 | CASSPQVAGVNTGELFF
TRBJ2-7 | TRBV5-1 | CASSLRSGGEQYF
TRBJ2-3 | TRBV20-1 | CSARTTADTQYF
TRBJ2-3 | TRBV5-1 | CASSEGLASSTDTQYF
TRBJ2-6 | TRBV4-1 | CASSQGTSGANVLTF
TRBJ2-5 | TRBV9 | CASSVLAGPEETQYF
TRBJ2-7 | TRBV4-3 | CASSHILAAPIEQYF
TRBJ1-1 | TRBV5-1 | CASSSRTGRLNTEAFF
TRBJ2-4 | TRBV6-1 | CASRQGEFYVLDIQYF
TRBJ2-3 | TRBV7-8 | CASSLAFTSGSDTQYF
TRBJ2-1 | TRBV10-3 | CAISLLAGGNPTRSEQFF
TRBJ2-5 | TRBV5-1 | CASSLGRAEQETQYF
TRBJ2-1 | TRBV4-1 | CASSQDMTGNVNEQFF
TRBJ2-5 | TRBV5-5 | CASSEGFRETQYF
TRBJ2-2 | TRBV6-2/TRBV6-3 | CATRIQSEGGELFF
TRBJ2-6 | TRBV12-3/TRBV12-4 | CASSLSSLLSGANVLTF
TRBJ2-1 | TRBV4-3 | CASSQDVRRTSYNEQFF
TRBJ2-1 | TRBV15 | CATSRDTSVYNEQFF
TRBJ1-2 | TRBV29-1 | CSVRGTVGGYTF
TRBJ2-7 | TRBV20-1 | CSASPHGTDYEQYF
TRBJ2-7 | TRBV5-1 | CASSLRTASYEQYF
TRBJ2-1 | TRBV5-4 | CASSLSGRNEQFF
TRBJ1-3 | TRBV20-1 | CSARVPDRHSGNTIYF
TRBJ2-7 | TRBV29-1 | CSVDVSPGPEKLYEQYF
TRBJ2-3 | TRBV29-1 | CSVDLTGGHPYF
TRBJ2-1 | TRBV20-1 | CSARLGDSQFF
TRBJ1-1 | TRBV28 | CASPQSGTTNTEAFF
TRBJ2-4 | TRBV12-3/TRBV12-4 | CASSFGAGVSIQYF
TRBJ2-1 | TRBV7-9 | CASTADLGVYNEQFF
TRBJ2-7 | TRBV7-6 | CASSLGGTSGSWATREQYF
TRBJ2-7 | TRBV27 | CASSPEGAYSYEQYF
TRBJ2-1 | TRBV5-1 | CASSSVRTEQFF
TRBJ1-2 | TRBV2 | CASTRLSIQGYTF
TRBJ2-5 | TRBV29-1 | CSVDGWGQETQYF
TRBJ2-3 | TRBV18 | CASSPEEGIFWQTSTDTQYF